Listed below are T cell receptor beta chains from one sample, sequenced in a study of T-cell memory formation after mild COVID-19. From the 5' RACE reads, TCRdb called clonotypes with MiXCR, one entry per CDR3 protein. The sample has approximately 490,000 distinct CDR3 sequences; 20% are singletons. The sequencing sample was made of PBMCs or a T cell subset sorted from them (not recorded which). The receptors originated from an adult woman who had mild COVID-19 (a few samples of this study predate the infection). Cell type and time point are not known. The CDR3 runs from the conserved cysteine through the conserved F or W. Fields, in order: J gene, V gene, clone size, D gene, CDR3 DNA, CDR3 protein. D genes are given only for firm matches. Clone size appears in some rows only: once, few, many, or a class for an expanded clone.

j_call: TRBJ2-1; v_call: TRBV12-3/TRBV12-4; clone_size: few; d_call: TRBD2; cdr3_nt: TGTGCCAGCAGTGCCCGTACTAGAAGACTAGCGGGAGCCGTCTACAATGAGCAGTTCTTC; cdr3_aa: CASSARTRRLAGAVYNEQFF
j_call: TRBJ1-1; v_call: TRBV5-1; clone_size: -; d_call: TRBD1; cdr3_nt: TGCGCCAGCACAATGGACAGGAGCACTGAAGCTTTCTTT; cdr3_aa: CASTMDRSTEAFF
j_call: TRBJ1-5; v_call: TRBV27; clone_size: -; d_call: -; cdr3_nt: TGTGCCAGCAGTTCAGAGGGTAGTCAGCCCCAGCATTTT; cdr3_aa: CASSSEGSQPQHF
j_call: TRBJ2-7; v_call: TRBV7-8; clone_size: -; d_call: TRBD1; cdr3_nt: TGTGCCAGCAGCTCGACAGGGGTCCTCTCCTACGAGCAGTACTTC; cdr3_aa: CASSSTGVLSYEQYF
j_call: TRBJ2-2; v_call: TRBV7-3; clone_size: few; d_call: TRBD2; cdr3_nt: TGTGCCAGCAGCTTAACGGGACTAGGAACCGGGGAGCTGTTTTTT; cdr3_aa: CASSLTGLGTGELFF
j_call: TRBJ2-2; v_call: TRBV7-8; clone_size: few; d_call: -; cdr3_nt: TGTGCCAGCAGCTTAGTTTTAGGAGAGAGATCCGGGGAGCTGTTTTTT; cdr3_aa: CASSLVLGERSGELFF
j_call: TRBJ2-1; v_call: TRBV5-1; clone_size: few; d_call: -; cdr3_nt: TGCGCCAGCAGCTTGGCGCCACCTGGCAATGAGCAGTTCTTC; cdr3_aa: CASSLAPPGNEQFF
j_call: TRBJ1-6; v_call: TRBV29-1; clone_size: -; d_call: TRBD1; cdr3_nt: TGCAGCGTTAAAAGCGGGCAGGGGGCTTCACCCCTCCACTTT; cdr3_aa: CSVKSGQGASPLHF
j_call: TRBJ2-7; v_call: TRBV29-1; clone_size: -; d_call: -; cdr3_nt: TGCAGCGTTGAAGATTGGGCATTAGGTAGAGCTTACTTC; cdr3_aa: CSVEDWALGRAYF
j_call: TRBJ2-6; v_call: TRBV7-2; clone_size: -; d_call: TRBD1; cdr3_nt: TGTGCCAGCAGCTCCCTCAGGGGACAGGGCGAAGCTGGGGCCAACGTCCTGACTTTC; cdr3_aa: CASSSLRGQGEAGANVLTF
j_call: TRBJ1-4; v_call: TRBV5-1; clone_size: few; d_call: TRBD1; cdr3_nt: TGCGCCAGCAGCTTCGTTGGGACAGAAAATGAAAAACTGTTTTTT; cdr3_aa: CASSFVGTENEKLFF
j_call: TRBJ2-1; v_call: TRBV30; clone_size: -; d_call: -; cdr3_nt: TGTGCCTGGAGTGTAAGAGGGAATGAGCAGTTCTTC; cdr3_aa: CAWSVRGNEQFF
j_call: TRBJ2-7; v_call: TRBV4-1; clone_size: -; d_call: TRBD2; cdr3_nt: TGCGCCAGCAGCCACTCTAGCGGGGAACCTTACGAGCAGTACTTC; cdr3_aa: CASSHSSGEPYEQYF
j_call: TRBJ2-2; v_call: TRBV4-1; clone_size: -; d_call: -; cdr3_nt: TGCGCCAGCAGCCAAGATATGAGGAACACCGGGGAGCTGTTTTTT; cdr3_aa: CASSQDMRNTGELFF
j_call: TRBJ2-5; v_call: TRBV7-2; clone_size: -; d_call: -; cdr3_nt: TGTGCCAGCAGCTTATGGGCCAGCCAAGAGACCCAGTACTTC; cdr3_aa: CASSLWASQETQYF
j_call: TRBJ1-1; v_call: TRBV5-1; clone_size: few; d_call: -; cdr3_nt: TGCGCCAGCAGCTTGGTGGGGGCCTACACTGAAGCTTTCTTT; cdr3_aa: CASSLVGAYTEAFF
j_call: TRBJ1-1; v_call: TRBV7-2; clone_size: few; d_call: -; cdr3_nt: TGTGCCAGCAGCTTAGGCCGGGGGGCTTTCACTGAAGCTTTCTTT; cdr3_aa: CASSLGRGAFTEAFF
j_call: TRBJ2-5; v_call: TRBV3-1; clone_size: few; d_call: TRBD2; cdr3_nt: TGTGCCAGCAGCCAAGATCCTCAAGCGGGATTGCAAGAGACCCAGTACTTC; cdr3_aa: CASSQDPQAGLQETQYF
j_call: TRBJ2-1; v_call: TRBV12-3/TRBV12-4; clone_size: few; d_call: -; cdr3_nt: TGTGCCAGCAGGCAGCTCTCCCGAGGAAATGAGCAGTTCTTC; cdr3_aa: CASRQLSRGNEQFF
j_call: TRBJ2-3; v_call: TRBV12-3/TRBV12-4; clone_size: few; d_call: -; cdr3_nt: TGTGCCAGCAGTTTAGTTGGTCTCACCCCAGGCACAGATACGCAGTATTTT; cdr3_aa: CASSLVGLTPGTDTQYF
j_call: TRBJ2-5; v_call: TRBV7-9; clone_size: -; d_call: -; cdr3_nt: TGTGCCAGCAGCTCGGAATGGGAGACCCAGTACTTC; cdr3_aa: CASSSEWETQYF
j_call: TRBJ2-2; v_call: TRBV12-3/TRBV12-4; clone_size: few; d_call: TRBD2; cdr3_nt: TGTGCCAGCAGGGCGATAGCGGGGGGACCCGGGGAGCTGTTTTTT; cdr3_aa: CASRAIAGGPGELFF
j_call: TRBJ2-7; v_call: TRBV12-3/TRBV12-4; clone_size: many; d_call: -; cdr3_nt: TGTGCCAGCAGTTTAGTTGGGGGGAACGAGCAGTACTTC; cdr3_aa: CASSLVGGNEQYF
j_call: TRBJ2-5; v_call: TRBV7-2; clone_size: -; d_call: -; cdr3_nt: TGTGCCAGCAGCGCTTCTTGGGAGACCCAGTACTTC; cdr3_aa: CASSASWETQYF
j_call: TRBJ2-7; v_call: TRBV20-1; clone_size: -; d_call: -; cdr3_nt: TGCAGTGCTACCCAGACTCGGATGTACGAGCAGTACTTC; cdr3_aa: CSATQTRMYEQYF
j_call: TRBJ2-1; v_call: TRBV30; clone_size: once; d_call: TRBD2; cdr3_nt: TGTGCCTGGACTAGCGGTTTCCATGAGCAGTTCTTC; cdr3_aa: CAWTSGFHEQFF
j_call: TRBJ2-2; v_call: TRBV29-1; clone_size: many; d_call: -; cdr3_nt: TGCAGCGTTCGGCGAAGGGGGCGCGGGGCGAACACCGGGGAGCTGTTTTTT; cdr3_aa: CSVRRRGRGANTGELFF
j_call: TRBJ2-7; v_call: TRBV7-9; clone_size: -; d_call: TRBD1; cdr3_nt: TGTGCCAGCAGCGCAGACAGGGGATTTCCCAACGAGCAGTACTTC; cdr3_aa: CASSADRGFPNEQYF
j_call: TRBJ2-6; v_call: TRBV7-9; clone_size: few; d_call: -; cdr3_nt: TGTGCCAGCAGCAAACGAGCCGGAAGCTCTGGGGCCAACGTCCTGACTTTC; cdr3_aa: CASSKRAGSSGANVLTF
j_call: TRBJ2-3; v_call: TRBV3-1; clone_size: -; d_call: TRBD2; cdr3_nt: TGTGCCAGCAGCCAAGGGCCTAGCGGGGGATTCTATGGCACAGATACGCAGTATTTT; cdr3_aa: CASSQGPSGGFYGTDTQYF
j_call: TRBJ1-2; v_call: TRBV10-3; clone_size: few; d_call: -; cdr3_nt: TGTGCCATCAGCCAAGGACAGTTTAACTATGGCTACACCTTC; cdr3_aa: CAISQGQFNYGYTF
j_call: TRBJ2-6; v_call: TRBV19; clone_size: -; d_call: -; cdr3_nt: TGTGCCAGTAGTATAGGTTCAGGGTACGTCGTCCTGACTTTC; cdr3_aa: CASSIGSGYVVLTF
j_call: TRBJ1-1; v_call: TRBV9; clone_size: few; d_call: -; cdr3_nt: TGTGCCAGCAGCGTTGGGGGTAGGACTGAAGCTTTCTTT; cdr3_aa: CASSVGGRTEAFF
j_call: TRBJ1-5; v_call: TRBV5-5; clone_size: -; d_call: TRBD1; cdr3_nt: TGTGCCAGCAGCGCTCTGGGCGGGGACAGTTCGGTTCAGCCCCAGCATTTT; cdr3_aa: CASSALGGDSSVQPQHF
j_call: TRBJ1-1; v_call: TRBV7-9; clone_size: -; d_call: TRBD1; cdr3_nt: TGTGCCAGCAGCCCGCCCGGGACAGGGGGCTCCCTCACTGAAGCTTTCTTT; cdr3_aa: CASSPPGTGGSLTEAFF
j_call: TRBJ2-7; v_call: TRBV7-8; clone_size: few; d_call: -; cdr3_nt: TGTGCCAGCAGCTTAGCGATCGGGGGCAACGAGCAGTACTTC; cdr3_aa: CASSLAIGGNEQYF
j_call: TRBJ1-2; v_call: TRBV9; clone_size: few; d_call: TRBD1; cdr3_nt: TGTGCCAGCAGCTCATCCAGCCCGGGACAGGGGGCAGGTTACACCTTC; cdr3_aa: CASSSSSPGQGAGYTF